These T cell receptor beta chains were read from a single sample in a study of blood T cell repertoires in COVID-19. Method: immunoSEQ multiplex PCR; TCRdb's copy keeps in-frame clones and lacks some. The sample carries 250,000 to 350,000 clones, around 89% recorded once. The sequenced material came from PBMCs or T cells enriched from blood (not recorded which). These receptor sequences come from a woman aged 18-35 years with acute COVID-19. Both conserved end residues are part of each CDR3. The order of the fields is CDR3 DNA, CDR3 protein, V gene, D gene, J gene, clone size, CDR3 length. A D gene is named only where the DNA matches it firmly. Some rows mark clone size as missing; the rest say once, few, many or name a class of expanded clone.

CDR3 DNA: TGTGCCAGCAGCTTAGTTTTGGCTAGCGGGGCCCCCTACGAGCAGTACTTC
CDR3 protein: CASSLVLASGAPYEQYF
V gene: TRBV11-2
D gene: TRBD2
J gene: TRBJ2-7
clone size: NA
CDR3 length: 17

CDR3 DNA: TGCGCCAGCAGCTTGGATCCAGGAACTAGCAATCAGCCCCAGCATTTT
CDR3 protein: CASSLDPGTSNQPQHF
V gene: TRBV5-1
D gene: NA
J gene: TRBJ1-5
clone size: NA
CDR3 length: 16

CDR3 DNA: TGCGCCAGCAGCTTGGCGACAGGAACTAACTATGGCTACACCTTC
CDR3 protein: CASSLATGTNYGYTF
V gene: TRBV5-1
D gene: NA
J gene: TRBJ1-2
clone size: few
CDR3 length: 15

CDR3 DNA: TGTGCCAGCAGCGCGACTAGCAGCACAGATACGCAGTATTTT
CDR3 protein: CASSATSSTDTQYF
V gene: TRBV6-5
D gene: TRBD2
J gene: TRBJ2-3
clone size: NA
CDR3 length: 14

CDR3 DNA: TGCAGTGCTCCCGACTGGGACGAGCAGTACTTC
CDR3 protein: CSAPDWDEQYF
V gene: TRBV20-1
D gene: NA
J gene: TRBJ2-7
clone size: NA
CDR3 length: 11

CDR3 DNA: TGTGCCAGCCGGATACAGGAGAGGGGCTACACCTTC
CDR3 protein: CASRIQERGYTF
V gene: TRBV28
D gene: NA
J gene: TRBJ1-2
clone size: NA
CDR3 length: 12

CDR3 DNA: TGTGCCAGCAGCCCACGGACAGGGGGCCCCCTTTTGAACACTGAAGCTTTCTTT
CDR3 protein: CASSPRTGGPLLNTEAFF
V gene: TRBV14
D gene: TRBD1
J gene: TRBJ1-1
clone size: NA
CDR3 length: 18

CDR3 DNA: TGTGCCAGCAGTTCCCCGGGACTAGGGCACTACGAGCAGTACTTC
CDR3 protein: CASSSPGLGHYEQYF
V gene: TRBV27
D gene: TRBD2
J gene: TRBJ2-7
clone size: NA
CDR3 length: 15

CDR3 DNA: TGTGCCAGCAGTCTTATGGGGACTAGCGGGGTCCAAACCGGGGAGCTGTTTTTT
CDR3 protein: CASSLMGTSGVQTGELFF
V gene: TRBV27
D gene: TRBD2
J gene: TRBJ2-2
clone size: NA
CDR3 length: 18

CDR3 DNA: TGTGCCAGCAGCTTAACTAGATTGCAAGAGACCCAGTACTTC
CDR3 protein: CASSLTRLQETQYF
V gene: TRBV7-9
D gene: NA
J gene: TRBJ2-5
clone size: NA
CDR3 length: 14

CDR3 DNA: TGTGCCATCGCAAGACAGGGAGAAAACACCATATATTTT
CDR3 protein: CAIARQGENTIYF
V gene: TRBV28
D gene: TRBD1
J gene: TRBJ1-3
clone size: NA
CDR3 length: 13

CDR3 DNA: TGTGCCAGCAGGATCGCAGGGTCAGCTAACTATGGCTACACCTTC
CDR3 protein: CASRIAGSANYGYTF
V gene: TRBV6-5
D gene: NA
J gene: TRBJ1-2
clone size: NA
CDR3 length: 15

CDR3 DNA: TGTGCCAGCAGCAGCACGGGACTAGCGGGAATGGGAGAGACCCAGTACTTC
CDR3 protein: CASSSTGLAGMGETQYF
V gene: TRBV9
D gene: TRBD2
J gene: TRBJ2-5
clone size: NA
CDR3 length: 17

CDR3 DNA: TGTGCCACCAGTGACCTGGGCTTCTATGGCTACACCTTC
CDR3 protein: CATSDLGFYGYTF
V gene: TRBV24-1
D gene: NA
J gene: TRBJ1-2
clone size: NA
CDR3 length: 13

CDR3 DNA: TGTGCCAGCAGCCAAGGGGACAGGGGGGCCCCAGGCTATGGCTACACCTTC
CDR3 protein: CASSQGDRGAPGYGYTF
V gene: TRBV3-1/TRBV3-2
D gene: TRBD1
J gene: TRBJ1-2
clone size: NA
CDR3 length: 17

CDR3 DNA: TGTGCCAGCAGCTCGGACATCCTGAATCAGCCCCAGCATTTT
CDR3 protein: CASSSDILNQPQHF
V gene: TRBV7-9
D gene: NA
J gene: TRBJ1-5
clone size: NA
CDR3 length: 14

CDR3 DNA: TGCAGCGTTGGCCTAGAATCTGGCTACACCTTC
CDR3 protein: CSVGLESGYTF
V gene: TRBV29-1
D gene: NA
J gene: TRBJ1-2
clone size: NA
CDR3 length: 11

CDR3 DNA: TGTGCCAGTACTCTGGGACAGGGGAGAACAGATACGCAGTATTTT
CDR3 protein: CASTLGQGRTDTQYF
V gene: TRBV19
D gene: TRBD1
J gene: TRBJ2-3
clone size: NA
CDR3 length: 15

CDR3 DNA: TGTGCCAGCAGGCGACAGGGGGGTCACGAGCAGTACTTC
CDR3 protein: CASRRQGGHEQYF
V gene: TRBV27
D gene: TRBD1
J gene: TRBJ2-7
clone size: NA
CDR3 length: 13

CDR3 DNA: TGTGCCAGTAGTATAGAGGGGGCCTACGAAGCTTTCTTT
CDR3 protein: CASSIEGAYEAFF
V gene: TRBV19
D gene: NA
J gene: TRBJ1-1
clone size: NA
CDR3 length: 13

CDR3 DNA: TGTGCCAGCAGTCCCCCGGGGGCAACTAATGAAAAACTGTTTTTT
CDR3 protein: CASSPPGATNEKLFF
V gene: TRBV28
D gene: NA
J gene: TRBJ1-4
clone size: NA
CDR3 length: 15

CDR3 DNA: TGCGCCAGCAGCCCGAGAACTGGGCGAGAGACCCAGTACTTC
CDR3 protein: CASSPRTGRETQYF
V gene: TRBV5-1
D gene: NA
J gene: TRBJ2-5
clone size: NA
CDR3 length: 14

CDR3 DNA: TGTGCCAGCAGTTTGTGGTGGACTAGCGGGTGGAAACAAGAGACCCAGTACTTC
CDR3 protein: CASSLWWTSGWKQETQYF
V gene: TRBV28
D gene: TRBD2
J gene: TRBJ2-5
clone size: NA
CDR3 length: 18

CDR3 DNA: TGTGCCAGCAGCGTTACCGAGACAGCGAACTATGGCTACACCTTC
CDR3 protein: CASSVTETANYGYTF
V gene: TRBV9
D gene: NA
J gene: TRBJ1-2
clone size: NA
CDR3 length: 15

CDR3 DNA: TGTGCCTGGTATAGGGATTATGGGGCTCCGGGCCCCAACTATGGCTACACCTTC
CDR3 protein: CAWYRDYGAPGPNYGYTF
V gene: TRBV30
D gene: NA
J gene: TRBJ1-2
clone size: NA
CDR3 length: 18

CDR3 DNA: TGTGCCAGCAACACAGGCGACTTTACTAATGAAAAACTGTTTTTT
CDR3 protein: CASNTGDFTNEKLFF
V gene: TRBV28
D gene: NA
J gene: TRBJ1-4
clone size: NA
CDR3 length: 15

CDR3 DNA: TGCGCCAGCAGTCCAGGACTAGCTCACACAGATACGCAGTATTTT
CDR3 protein: CASSPGLAHTDTQYF
V gene: TRBV5-1
D gene: TRBD2
J gene: TRBJ2-3
clone size: NA
CDR3 length: 15

CDR3 DNA: TGTGCCAGCAGTTACTCGGCCGGGACAGCAAACACTGAAGCTTTCTTT
CDR3 protein: CASSYSAGTANTEAFF
V gene: TRBV6-5
D gene: TRBD1
J gene: TRBJ1-1
clone size: NA
CDR3 length: 16

CDR3 DNA: TGTGCCAGCAGTCTACAGAGCACAGATACGCAGTATTTT
CDR3 protein: CASSLQSTDTQYF
V gene: TRBV6-5
D gene: NA
J gene: TRBJ2-3
clone size: NA
CDR3 length: 13

CDR3 DNA: TGTGCCAGCAGCTTGGGAGGTCCCGCACCTGGGGTTCAGGGTGAGCAGTTCTTC
CDR3 protein: CASSLGGPAPGVQGEQFF
V gene: TRBV5-6
D gene: NA
J gene: TRBJ2-1
clone size: NA
CDR3 length: 18

CDR3 DNA: TGTGCCAGCAGCTTAACGGTCGGGGGCGAGCAGTACTTC
CDR3 protein: CASSLTVGGEQYF
V gene: TRBV7-3
D gene: NA
J gene: TRBJ2-7
clone size: NA
CDR3 length: 13

CDR3 DNA: TGTGCCACCACCGGACAGGGGTCGAATACGGGGCAGTACTTC
CDR3 protein: CATTGQGSNTGQYF
V gene: TRBV24-1
D gene: TRBD1
J gene: TRBJ2-7
clone size: once
CDR3 length: 14

CDR3 DNA: TGTGCCAGCAGCTTGGTGGAGGTCCCCGACAATGAGCAGTTCTTC
CDR3 protein: CASSLVEVPDNEQFF
V gene: TRBV5-5
D gene: NA
J gene: TRBJ2-1
clone size: NA
CDR3 length: 15

CDR3 DNA: TGTGCCAGCAGTTTACAGGGGACGGGTGGCTACACCTTC
CDR3 protein: CASSLQGTGGYTF
V gene: TRBV12-3/TRBV12-4
D gene: NA
J gene: TRBJ1-2
clone size: NA
CDR3 length: 13

CDR3 DNA: TGCGCCAGCAGCTTGTGGCGGGAGTCTAATGAGCAGTTCTTC
CDR3 protein: CASSLWRESNEQFF
V gene: TRBV5-1
D gene: TRBD2
J gene: TRBJ2-1
clone size: NA
CDR3 length: 14

CDR3 DNA: TGTGCCAGCAGTTTAAGTCTCACGGGAGTCCTCTACAATGAGCAGTTCTTC
CDR3 protein: CASSLSLTGVLYNEQFF
V gene: TRBV27
D gene: NA
J gene: TRBJ2-1
clone size: NA
CDR3 length: 17

CDR3 DNA: TGTGCCAGCTCACGGGGACAGGGGCCCTACGAGCAGTACTTC
CDR3 protein: CASSRGQGPYEQYF
V gene: TRBV18
D gene: TRBD1
J gene: TRBJ2-7
clone size: NA
CDR3 length: 14

CDR3 DNA: TGTGCCAGCAGTACGACAGGGGGCAACTTCCAGCAGTACTTC
CDR3 protein: CASSTTGGNFQQYF
V gene: TRBV2
D gene: TRBD1
J gene: TRBJ2-7
clone size: few
CDR3 length: 14

CDR3 DNA: TGCGCCAGCAGCTCCTCCGGGACAGGGAACACTGAAGCTTTCTTT
CDR3 protein: CASSSSGTGNTEAFF
V gene: TRBV5-1
D gene: TRBD1
J gene: TRBJ1-1
clone size: NA
CDR3 length: 15

CDR3 DNA: TGTGCCAGCAGACCGGGGGTTGGGTCACCCCTCCACTTT
CDR3 protein: CASRPGVGSPLHF
V gene: TRBV2
D gene: NA
J gene: TRBJ1-6
clone size: NA
CDR3 length: 13

CDR3 DNA: TGTGCCAGCACCCGAGGGAAGGGAAATGAAAAACTGTTTTTT
CDR3 protein: CASTRGKGNEKLFF
V gene: TRBV6-5
D gene: NA
J gene: TRBJ1-4
clone size: NA
CDR3 length: 14

CDR3 DNA: TGTGCCAGCAGCCGCTTTAGCAGGGCCTTTATGGATAATTCACCCCTCCACTTT
CDR3 protein: CASSRFSRAFMDNSPLHF
V gene: TRBV3-1/TRBV3-2
D gene: NA
J gene: TRBJ1-6
clone size: NA
CDR3 length: 18

CDR3 DNA: TGTGCCAGTAGTGGGGGGGGGCGCACAGATACGCAGTATTTT
CDR3 protein: CASSGGGRTDTQYF
V gene: TRBV19
D gene: NA
J gene: TRBJ2-3
clone size: NA
CDR3 length: 14

CDR3 DNA: TGCAGTGCTAGCCTTCGCAATGAGCAGTTCTTC
CDR3 protein: CSASLRNEQFF
V gene: TRBV20-1
D gene: NA
J gene: TRBJ2-1
clone size: NA
CDR3 length: 11

CDR3 DNA: TGTGCCAGCAGCCACAGAGCGGGAGCTATATACGGCACAGATACGCAGTATTTT
CDR3 protein: CASSHRAGAIYGTDTQYF
V gene: TRBV13
D gene: TRBD2
J gene: TRBJ2-3
clone size: NA
CDR3 length: 18

CDR3 DNA: TGTGCCAGCACGCAGGGAAGCTCTGGGGCCAACGTCCTGACTTTC
CDR3 protein: CASTQGSSGANVLTF
V gene: TRBV14
D gene: NA
J gene: TRBJ2-6
clone size: NA
CDR3 length: 15

CDR3 DNA: TGTGCCAGCAGTGTCGGACAGGGTGGCTATCAGCCCCAGCATTTT
CDR3 protein: CASSVGQGGYQPQHF
V gene: TRBV2
D gene: TRBD1
J gene: TRBJ1-5
clone size: NA
CDR3 length: 15

CDR3 DNA: TGTGCCAGTAGTATAAATATGAGGACAGGGCCCGGGGAGCTGTTTTTT
CDR3 protein: CASSINMRTGPGELFF
V gene: TRBV19
D gene: TRBD1
J gene: TRBJ2-2
clone size: NA
CDR3 length: 16

CDR3 DNA: TGTGCCAGTAGTGTGGGGACTAATCAGCCCCAGCATTTT
CDR3 protein: CASSVGTNQPQHF
V gene: TRBV19
D gene: NA
J gene: TRBJ1-5
clone size: NA
CDR3 length: 13

CDR3 DNA: TGTGCCAGCAGTGACAGGATGAGCTCCTACGAGCAGTACTTC
CDR3 protein: CASSDRMSSYEQYF
V gene: TRBV25-1
D gene: NA
J gene: TRBJ2-7
clone size: NA
CDR3 length: 14

CDR3 DNA: TGTGCCAGCAGCCCGGCCCGAAGGGGAAAAGAGACCCAGTACTTC
CDR3 protein: CASSPARRGKETQYF
V gene: TRBV28
D gene: NA
J gene: TRBJ2-5
clone size: NA
CDR3 length: 15

CDR3 DNA: TGTGCCAGCAGCCAAGATGGGACTAGCGGGAGGAATGAGCAGTTCTTC
CDR3 protein: CASSQDGTSGRNEQFF
V gene: TRBV4-2
D gene: TRBD2
J gene: TRBJ2-1
clone size: once
CDR3 length: 16

CDR3 DNA: TGTGCCAGCAGTCCCCGGGTCGAGCAGTTCTTC
CDR3 protein: CASSPRVEQFF
V gene: TRBV5-5
D gene: NA
J gene: TRBJ2-1
clone size: NA
CDR3 length: 11